Reported below is one TCR beta chain. Its antigen is not known. The data were obtained in a study of lymphopenia after photon versus proton radiotherapy. Study results and limitations: Proton therapy kept repertoires fairly stable, unlike photons, which gained effector/memory cells. After the lymphocyte nadir, photon-treated repertoires showed oligoclonal expansion, especially of CD8+ Temra cells.

V was pared by 4 bases and J by 1 base, with 11 bases between. Germline-derived CDR1 and CDR2 are LNHNV and YYDKDF (reference sequence). The CDR3 extends over 15 amino acids. Clones were read by immunoSEQ multiplex PCR, and TCRdb kept only the in-frame ones, dropping some. The sample has more than 70,000 clones; around 83% are singletons. The source was peripheral blood, collected from a patient treated with proton-based radiotherapy. The gene calls are TRBV15 and TRBJ1-3; weak D call: TRBD1 (6 bases). The TCR comes from a man aged 60 to 69 with pancreatic cancer. CDR3 bases: TGTGCCACCAGCAATAACAGGGCGTCTGGAAACACCATATATTTT. Translating gives CATSNNRASGNTIYF.